Sequencing of this T cell receptor beta chain was carried out in a study of beta chain features in type 1 diabetes. cDNA synthesis used the whole RNA isolate, giving expressed TCRB sequences. TCRdb's copy holds only in-frame clones and misses some; the assay was immunoSEQ multiplex PCR. The table lists roughly 290,000 clones, 8% of them singletons. The trim removed 0 bases at V and 4 bases at J, leaving 10 bases unmatched. The length of the CDR3 is 17 residues. From germline, CDR1 is SGHDT and CDR2 YYEEEE. Points from the study as a whole: For type 1 diabetes patients, VDJ junctions showed fewer insertions and more deletions.

This clone was seen more than once but under ten times. Its antigen is currently unknown. The sample was central memory CD4+ T cells from blood. V and J are TRBV5-6 and TRBJ2-5; TRBD2 matches 9 bases. This TCR was sampled from a woman aged 18-29 years in good health. The CDR3: CASSLVGSGGRGETQYF. As DNA, the CDR3 is TGTGCCAGCAGCTTGGTAGGTAGCGGGGGACGCGGAGAGACCCAGTACTTC.